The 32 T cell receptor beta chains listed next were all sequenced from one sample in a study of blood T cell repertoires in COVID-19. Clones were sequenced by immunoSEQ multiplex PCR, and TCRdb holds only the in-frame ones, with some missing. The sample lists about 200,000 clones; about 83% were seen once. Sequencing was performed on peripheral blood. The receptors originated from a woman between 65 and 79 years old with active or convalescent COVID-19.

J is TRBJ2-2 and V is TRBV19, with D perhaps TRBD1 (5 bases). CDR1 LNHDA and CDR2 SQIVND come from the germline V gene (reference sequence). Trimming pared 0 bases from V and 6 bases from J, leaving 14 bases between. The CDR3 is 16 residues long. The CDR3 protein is CASSIDGRVLAGELFF. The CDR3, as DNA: TGTGCCAGTAGTATAGACGGCAGGGTGTTGGCCGGGGAGCTGTTTTTT. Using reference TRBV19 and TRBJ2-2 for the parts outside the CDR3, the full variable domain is DGGITQSPKYLFRKEGQNVTLSCEQNLNHDAMYWYRQDPGQGLRLIYYSQIVNDFQKGDIAEGYSVSREKKESFPLTVTSAQKNPTAFYLCASSIDGRVLAGELFFGEGSRLTVL.

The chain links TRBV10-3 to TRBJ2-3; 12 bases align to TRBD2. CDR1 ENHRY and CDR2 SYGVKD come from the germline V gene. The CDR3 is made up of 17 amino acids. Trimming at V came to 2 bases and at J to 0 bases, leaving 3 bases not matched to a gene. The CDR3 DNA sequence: TGTGCCATCAGTGAGGGACTAGCGGGGACTAGCACAGATACGCAGTATTTT. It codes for CAISEGLAGTSTDTQYF.

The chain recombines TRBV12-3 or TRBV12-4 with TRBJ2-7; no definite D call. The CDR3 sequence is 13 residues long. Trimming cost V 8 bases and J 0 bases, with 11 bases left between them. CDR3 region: CASRPRSSYEQYF. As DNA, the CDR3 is TGTGCCAGCCGCCCCCGGAGCTCCTACGAGCAGTACTTC.

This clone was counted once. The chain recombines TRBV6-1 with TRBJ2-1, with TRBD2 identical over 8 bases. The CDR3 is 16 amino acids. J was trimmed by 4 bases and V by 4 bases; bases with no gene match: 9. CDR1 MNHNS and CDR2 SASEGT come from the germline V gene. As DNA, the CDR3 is TGTGCCAGCAGTGCCCCGGCGGGAGGCCCGTACAATGAGCAGTTCTTC. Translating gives CASSAPAGGPYNEQFF.

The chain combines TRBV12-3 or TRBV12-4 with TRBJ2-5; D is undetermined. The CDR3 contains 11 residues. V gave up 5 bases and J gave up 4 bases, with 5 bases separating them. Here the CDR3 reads CASSRLETQYF. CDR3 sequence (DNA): TGTGCCAGCAGTCGTTTAGAGACCCAGTACTTC.

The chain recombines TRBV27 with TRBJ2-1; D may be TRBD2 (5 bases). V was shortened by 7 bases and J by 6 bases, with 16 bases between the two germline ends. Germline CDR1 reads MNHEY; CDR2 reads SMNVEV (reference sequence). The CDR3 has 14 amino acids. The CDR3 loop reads CASTSWRPGNEQFF. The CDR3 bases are TGTGCCAGCACCTCGTGGAGGCCGGGCAATGAGCAGTTCTTC.

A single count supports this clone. CDR3 loop: CASSIMDRGFFSGNTIYF. Here the CDR3 DNA reads TGTGCCAGTAGTATTATGGACAGGGGGTTTTTCTCTGGAAACACCATATATTTT. The genes are TRBV19 and TRBJ1-3, with 10 positions matching TRBD1. The germline gives CDR1 LNHDA, CDR2 SQIVND (reference sequence). CDR3 length equals 18 residues. The V and J ends lost 3 bases and 0 bases, in that order; junction bases with no gene match: 8.

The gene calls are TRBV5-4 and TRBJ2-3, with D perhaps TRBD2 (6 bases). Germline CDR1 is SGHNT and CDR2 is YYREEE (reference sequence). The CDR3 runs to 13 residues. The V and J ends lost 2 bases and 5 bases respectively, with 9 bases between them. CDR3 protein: CASSFLAKDTQYF. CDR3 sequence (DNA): TGTGCCAGCAGCTTCCTAGCGAAAGATACGCAGTATTTT.

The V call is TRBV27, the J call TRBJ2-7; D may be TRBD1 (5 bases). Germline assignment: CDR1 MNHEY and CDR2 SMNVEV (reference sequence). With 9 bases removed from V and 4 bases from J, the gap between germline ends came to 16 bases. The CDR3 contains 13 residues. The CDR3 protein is CASSWGGQYEQYF. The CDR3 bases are TGTGCCAGTTCCTGGGGCGGACAATACGAGCAGTACTTC.

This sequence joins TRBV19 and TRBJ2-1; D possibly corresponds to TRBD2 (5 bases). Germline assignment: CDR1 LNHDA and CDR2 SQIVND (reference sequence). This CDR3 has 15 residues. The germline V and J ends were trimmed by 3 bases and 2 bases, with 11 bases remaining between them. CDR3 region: CASSIDAGPYNEQFF. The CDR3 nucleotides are TGTGCCAGTAGTATCGATGCGGGCCCCTACAATGAGCAGTTCTTC.

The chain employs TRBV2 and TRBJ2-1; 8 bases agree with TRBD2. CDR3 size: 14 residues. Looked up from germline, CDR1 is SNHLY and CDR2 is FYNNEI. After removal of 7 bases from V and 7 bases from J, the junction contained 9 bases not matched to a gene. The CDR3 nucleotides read TGTGCCAGCATGCCGGGACTAGGAGGAAATGAGCAGTTCTTC. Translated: CASMPGLGGNEQFF.

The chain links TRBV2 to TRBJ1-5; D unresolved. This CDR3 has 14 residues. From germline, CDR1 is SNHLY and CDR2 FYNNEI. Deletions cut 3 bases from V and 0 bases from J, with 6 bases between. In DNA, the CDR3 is TGTGCCAGCAGTGACCCCCTTAGCAATCAGCCCCAGCATTTT. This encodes CASSDPLSNQPQHF.

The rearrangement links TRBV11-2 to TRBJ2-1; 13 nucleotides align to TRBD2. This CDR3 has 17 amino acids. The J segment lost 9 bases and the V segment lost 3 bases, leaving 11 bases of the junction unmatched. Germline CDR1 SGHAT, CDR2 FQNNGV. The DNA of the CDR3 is TGTGCCAGCAGCTTTCCCCACACTAGCGGGAGGGGTATTGAGCAGTTCTTC. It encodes CASSFPHTSGRGIEQFF.

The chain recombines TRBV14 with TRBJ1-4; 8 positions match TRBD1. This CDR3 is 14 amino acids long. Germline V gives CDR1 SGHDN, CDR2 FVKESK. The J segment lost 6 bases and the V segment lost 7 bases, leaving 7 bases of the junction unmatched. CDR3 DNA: TGTGCCAGCATCGCAGGGGGCTTGGATGAAAAACTGTTTTTT. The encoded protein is CASIAGGLDEKLFF. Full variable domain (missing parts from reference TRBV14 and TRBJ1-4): EAGVTQFPSHSVIEKGQTVTLRCDPISGHDNLYWYRRVMGKEIKFLLHFVKESKQDESGMPNNRFLAERTGGTYSTLKVQPAELEDSGVYFCASIAGGLDEKLFFGSGTQLSVL.

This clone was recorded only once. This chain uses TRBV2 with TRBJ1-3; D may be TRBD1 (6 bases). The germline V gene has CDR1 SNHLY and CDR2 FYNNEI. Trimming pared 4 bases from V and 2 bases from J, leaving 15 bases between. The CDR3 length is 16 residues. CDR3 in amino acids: CASSAQGILAGNTIYF. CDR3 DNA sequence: TGTGCCAGCAGTGCCCAGGGGATATTGGCTGGAAACACCATATATTTT.

The CDR3: CASSYTGETQYF. DNA of the CDR3: TGTGCCAGCAGTTATACAGGGGAGACCCAGTACTTC. The rearrangement links TRBV2 to TRBJ2-5, with D perhaps TRBD1 (6 bases). The length of the CDR3 is 12 residues. V lost 5 bases to trimming and J lost 5 bases, with 9 bases between them. Germline V CDR1 and CDR2: SNHLY, FYNNEI. Together with reference TRBV2 and TRBJ2-5, the CDR3 gives the full variable domain: EPEVTQTPSHQVTQMGQEVILRCVPISNHLYFYWYRQILGQKVEFLVSFYNNEISEKSEIFDDQFSVERPDGSNFTLKIRSTKLEDSAMYFCASSYTGETQYFGPGTRLLVL.

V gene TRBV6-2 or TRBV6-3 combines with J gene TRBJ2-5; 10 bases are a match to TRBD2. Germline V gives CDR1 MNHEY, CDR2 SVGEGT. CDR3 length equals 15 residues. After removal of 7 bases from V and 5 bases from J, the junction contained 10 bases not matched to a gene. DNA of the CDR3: TGTGCCAGCACCCCCCTAGCGGGAGTTAGGGAGACCCAGTACTTC. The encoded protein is CASTPLAGVRETQYF.

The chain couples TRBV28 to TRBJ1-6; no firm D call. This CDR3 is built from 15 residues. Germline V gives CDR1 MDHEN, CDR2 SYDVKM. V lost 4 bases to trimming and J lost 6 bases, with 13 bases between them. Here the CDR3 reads CASSSPPGSNSPLHF. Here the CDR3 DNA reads TGTGCCAGCAGTTCCCCCCCCGGGAGTAATTCACCCCTCCACTTT.

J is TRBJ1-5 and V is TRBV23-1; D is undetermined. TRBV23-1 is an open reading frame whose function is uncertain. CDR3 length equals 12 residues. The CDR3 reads CTRRGNEEPQHF. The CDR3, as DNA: TGCACGCGGAGAGGGAACGAGGAACCCCAGCATTTT.

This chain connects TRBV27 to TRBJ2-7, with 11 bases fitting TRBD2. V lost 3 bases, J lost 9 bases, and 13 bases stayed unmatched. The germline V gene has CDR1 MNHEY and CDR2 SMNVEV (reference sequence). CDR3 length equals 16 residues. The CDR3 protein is CASSFGGTSGFARQYF. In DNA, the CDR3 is TGTGCCAGCAGTTTTGGGGGGACTAGCGGTTTTGCACGGCAGTACTTC.

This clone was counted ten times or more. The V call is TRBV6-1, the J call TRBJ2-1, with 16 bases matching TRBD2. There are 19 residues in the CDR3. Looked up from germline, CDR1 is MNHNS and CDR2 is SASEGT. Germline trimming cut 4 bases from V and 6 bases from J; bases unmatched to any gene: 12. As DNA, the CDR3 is TGTGCCAGCAGTGTTACCCCCGGGACTAGCGGGAGGGCCGTCAATGAGCAGTTCTTC. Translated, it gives CASSVTPGTSGRAVNEQFF.

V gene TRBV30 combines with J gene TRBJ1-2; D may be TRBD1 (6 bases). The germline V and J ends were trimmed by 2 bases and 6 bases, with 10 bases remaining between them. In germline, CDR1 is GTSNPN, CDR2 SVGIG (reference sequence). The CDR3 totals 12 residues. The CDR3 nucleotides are TGTGCCTGGAGTTCTACAGGGAATGGCTACACCTTC. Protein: CAWSSTGNGYTF.

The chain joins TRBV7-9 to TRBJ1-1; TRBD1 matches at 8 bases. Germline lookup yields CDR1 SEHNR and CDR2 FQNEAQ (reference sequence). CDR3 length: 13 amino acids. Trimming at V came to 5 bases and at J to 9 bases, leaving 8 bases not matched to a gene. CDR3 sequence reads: CASSPDRELQAFF. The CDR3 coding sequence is TGTGCCAGCAGCCCGGACAGGGAGCTTCAAGCTTTCTTT. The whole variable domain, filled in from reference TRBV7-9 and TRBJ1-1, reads DTGVSQNPRHKITKRGQNVTFRCDPISEHNRLYWYRQTLGQGPEFLTYFQNEAQLEKSRLLSDRFSAERPKGSFSTLEIQRTEQGDSAMYLCASSPDRELQAFFGQGTRLTVV.

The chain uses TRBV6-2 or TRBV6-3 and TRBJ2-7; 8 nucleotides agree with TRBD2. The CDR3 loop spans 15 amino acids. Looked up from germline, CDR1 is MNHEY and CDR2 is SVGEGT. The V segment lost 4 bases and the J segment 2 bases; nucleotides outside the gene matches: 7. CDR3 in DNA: TGTGCCAGCAGTTCCTCCGGGGGGGGAACCTACGAGCAGTACTTC. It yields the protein CASSSSGGGTYEQYF.

In DNA, the CDR3 is TGCGCCAGCAGCTTAACTCCAACTAATGAAAAACTGTTTTTT. This sequence encodes CASSLTPTNEKLFF. The chain employs TRBV5-1 and TRBJ1-4; D remains unclear. Trimming shortened V by 2 bases and J by 0 bases, and 5 bases separated the two germline ends. The CDR3 extends over 14 amino acids. Germline V lookup: CDR1 SGHRS, CDR2 YFSETQ.

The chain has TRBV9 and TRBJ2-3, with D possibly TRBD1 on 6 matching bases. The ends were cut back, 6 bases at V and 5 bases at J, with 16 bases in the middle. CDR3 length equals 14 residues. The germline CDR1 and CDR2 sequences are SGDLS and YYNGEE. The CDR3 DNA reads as TGTGCCAGCAACCCACTAGGGACAAGAGATACGCAGTATTTT. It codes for CASNPLGTRDTQYF.

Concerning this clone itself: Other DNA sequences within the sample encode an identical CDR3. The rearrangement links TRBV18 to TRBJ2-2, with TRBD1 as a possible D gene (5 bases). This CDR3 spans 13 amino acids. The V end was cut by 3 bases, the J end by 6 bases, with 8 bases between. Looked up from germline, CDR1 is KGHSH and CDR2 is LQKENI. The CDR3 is CASSPQGAGELFF. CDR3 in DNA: TGTGCCAGCTCACCGCAGGGTGCCGGGGAGCTGTTTTTT.

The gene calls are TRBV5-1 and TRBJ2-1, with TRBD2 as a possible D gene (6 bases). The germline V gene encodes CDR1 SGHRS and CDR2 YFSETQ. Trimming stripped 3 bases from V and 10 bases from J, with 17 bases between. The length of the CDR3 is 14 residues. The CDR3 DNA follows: TGCGCCAGCAGCTGGTTCGGTAGCGGAGAGGAGCAGTTCTTC. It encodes CASSWFGSGEEQFF.

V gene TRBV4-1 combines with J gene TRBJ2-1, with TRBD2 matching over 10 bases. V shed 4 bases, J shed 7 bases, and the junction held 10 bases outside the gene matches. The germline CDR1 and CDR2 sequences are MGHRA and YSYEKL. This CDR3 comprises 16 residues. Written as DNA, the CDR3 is TGCGCCAGCAGCCCCCGAATAGCGGGAGGAGAGAATGAGCAGTTCTTC. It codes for CASSPRIAGGENEQFF.

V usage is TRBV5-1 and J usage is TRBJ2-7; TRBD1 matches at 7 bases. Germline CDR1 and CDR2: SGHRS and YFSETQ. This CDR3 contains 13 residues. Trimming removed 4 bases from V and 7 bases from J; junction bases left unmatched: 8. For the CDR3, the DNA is TGCGCCAGCAGCCAAGACAGGGCCGGGGAGCAGTACTTC. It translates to CASSQDRAGEQYF.

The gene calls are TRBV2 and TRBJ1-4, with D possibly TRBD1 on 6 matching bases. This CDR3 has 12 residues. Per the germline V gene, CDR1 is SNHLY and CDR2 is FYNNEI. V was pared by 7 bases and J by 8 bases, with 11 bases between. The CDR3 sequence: CASMAGDEKLFF. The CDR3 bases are TGTGCCAGCATGGCAGGGGACGAAAAACTGTTTTTT.

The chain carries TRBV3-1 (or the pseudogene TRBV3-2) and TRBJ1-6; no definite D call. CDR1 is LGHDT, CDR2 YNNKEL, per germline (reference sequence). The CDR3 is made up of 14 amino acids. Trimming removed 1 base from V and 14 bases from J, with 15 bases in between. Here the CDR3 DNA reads TGTGCCAGCAGCCAAGGAGGGCGAAGTAATGCCCTCCACTTT. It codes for CASSQGGRSNALHF.